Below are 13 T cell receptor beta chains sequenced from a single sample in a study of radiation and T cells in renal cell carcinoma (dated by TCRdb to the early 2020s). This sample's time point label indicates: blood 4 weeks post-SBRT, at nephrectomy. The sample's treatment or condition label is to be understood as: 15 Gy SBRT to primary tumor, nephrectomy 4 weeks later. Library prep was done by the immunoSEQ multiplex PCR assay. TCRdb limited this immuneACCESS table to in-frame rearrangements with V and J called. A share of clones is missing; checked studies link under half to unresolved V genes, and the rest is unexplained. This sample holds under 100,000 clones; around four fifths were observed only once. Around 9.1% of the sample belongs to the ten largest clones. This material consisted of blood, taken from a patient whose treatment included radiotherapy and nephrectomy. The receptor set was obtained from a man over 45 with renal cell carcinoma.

In DNA, the CDR3 is TGTGCCAGCAGCTTAGTCGGCGGGCTCTCTGGAAACACCATATATTTT. Protein: CASSLVGGLSGNTIYF. V usage is TRBV7-6 and J usage is TRBJ1-3; D call uncertain. The V gene's germline CDR1 is SGHVS and CDR2 FNYEAQ. V was clipped by 1 base and J by 0 bases, with 10 bases between them. The CDR3 sequence is 16 residues long.

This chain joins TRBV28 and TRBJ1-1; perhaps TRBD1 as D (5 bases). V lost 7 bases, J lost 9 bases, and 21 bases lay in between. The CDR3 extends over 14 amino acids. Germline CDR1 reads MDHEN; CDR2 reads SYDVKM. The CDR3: CASTKEGSGTKAFF. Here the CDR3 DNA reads TGTGCCAGCACCAAGGAGGGTTCGGGGACTAAAGCTTTCTTT.

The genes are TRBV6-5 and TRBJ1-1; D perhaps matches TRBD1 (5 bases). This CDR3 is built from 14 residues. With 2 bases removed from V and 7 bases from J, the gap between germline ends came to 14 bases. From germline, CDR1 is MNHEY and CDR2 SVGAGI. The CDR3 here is CASSYHYLDSEAFF. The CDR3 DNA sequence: TGTGCCAGCAGTTACCACTATCTAGACAGTGAAGCTTTCTTT.

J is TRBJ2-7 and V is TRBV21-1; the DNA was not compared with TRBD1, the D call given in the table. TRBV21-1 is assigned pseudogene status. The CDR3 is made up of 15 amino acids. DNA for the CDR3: TGTGCCAGCAGCATTCCTAGGGGGCGACGGGACGAGCAGTACTTC. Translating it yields CASSIPRGRRDEQYF.

The CDR3 DNA is TGCGCCAGCAGCTCCCGGGTCCAGGGGCCCCAGCATTTT. This encodes CASSSRVQGPQHF. The chain links TRBV5-1 to TRBJ1-5, with D perhaps matching TRBD1 (5 bases). Trimming took 3 bases from V and 9 from J, leaving 13 bases between them. Looked up from germline, CDR1 is SGHRS and CDR2 is YFSETQ. The CDR3 length is 13 residues.

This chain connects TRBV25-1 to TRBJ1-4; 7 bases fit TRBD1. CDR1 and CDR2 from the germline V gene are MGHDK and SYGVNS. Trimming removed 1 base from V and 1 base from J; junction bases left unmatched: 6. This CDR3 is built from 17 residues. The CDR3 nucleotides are TGTGCCAGCAGTGAATCAGAATACAGGGGAACTAATGAAAAACTGTTTTTT. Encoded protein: CASSESEYRGTNEKLFF.

CDR3 sequence (DNA): TGTGCCAGCAGCGTAGAACTAGCGGGGGGAAGTGTGTCCTACAATGAGCAGTTCTTC. Residues: CASSVELAGGSVSYNEQFF. The gene calls are TRBV9 and TRBJ2-1; 12 bases match TRBD2. The germline V gene has CDR1 SGDLS and CDR2 YYNGEE. V was clipped by 0 bases and J by 1 base; unmatched bases: 8. CDR3 size: 19 residues.

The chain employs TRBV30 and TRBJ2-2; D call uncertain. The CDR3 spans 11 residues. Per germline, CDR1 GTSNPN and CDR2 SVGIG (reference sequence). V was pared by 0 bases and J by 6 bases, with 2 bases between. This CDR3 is CAWSVAGELFF. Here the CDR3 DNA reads TGTGCCTGGAGTGTCGCCGGGGAGCTGTTTTTT.

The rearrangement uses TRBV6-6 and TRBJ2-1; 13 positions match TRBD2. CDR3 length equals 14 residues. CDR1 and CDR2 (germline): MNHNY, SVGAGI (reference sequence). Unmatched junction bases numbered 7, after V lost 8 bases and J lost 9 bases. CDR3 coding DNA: TGTGCCAGCCGGACTAGCGGGAGTCGGGGTGAGCAGTTCTTC. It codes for CASRTSGSRGEQFF.

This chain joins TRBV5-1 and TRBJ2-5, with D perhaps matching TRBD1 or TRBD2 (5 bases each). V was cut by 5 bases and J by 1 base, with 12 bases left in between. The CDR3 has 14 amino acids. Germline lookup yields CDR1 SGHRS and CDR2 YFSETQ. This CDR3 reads CASSVGRGQETQYF. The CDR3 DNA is TGCGCCAGCAGTGTGGGACGGGGCCAAGAGACCCAGTACTTC.

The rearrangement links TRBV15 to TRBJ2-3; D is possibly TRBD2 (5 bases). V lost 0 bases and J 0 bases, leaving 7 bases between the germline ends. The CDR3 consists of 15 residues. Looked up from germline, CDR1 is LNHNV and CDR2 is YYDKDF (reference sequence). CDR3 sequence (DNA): TGTGCCACCAGCAGAGAAGGACTTAGCACAGATACGCAGTATTTT. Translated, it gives CATSREGLSTDTQYF. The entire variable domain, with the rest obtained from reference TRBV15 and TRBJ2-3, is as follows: DAMVIQNPRYQVTQFGKPVTLSCSQTLNHNVMYWYQQKSSQAPKLLFHYYDKDFNNEADTPDNFQSRRPNTSFCFLDIRSPGLGDTAMYLCATSREGLSTDTQYFGPGTRLTVL.

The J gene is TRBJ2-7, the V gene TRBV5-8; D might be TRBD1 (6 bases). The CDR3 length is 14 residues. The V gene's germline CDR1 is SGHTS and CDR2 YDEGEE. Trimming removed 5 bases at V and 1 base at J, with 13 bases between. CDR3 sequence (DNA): TGTGCCAGCAGGACACGCAGGGGATCCTACGAGCAGTACTTC. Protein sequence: CASRTRRGSYEQYF.

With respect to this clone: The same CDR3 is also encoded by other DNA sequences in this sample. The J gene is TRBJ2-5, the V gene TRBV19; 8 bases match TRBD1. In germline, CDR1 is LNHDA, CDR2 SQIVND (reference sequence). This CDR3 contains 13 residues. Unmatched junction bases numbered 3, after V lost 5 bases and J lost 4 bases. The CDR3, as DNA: TGTGCCAGTAGTGTTGACAGGGGAGAGACCCAGTACTTC. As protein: CASSVDRGETQYF.